This T cell receptor (beta chain) was captured by sequencing in a study of shared clonotypes between healthy human individuals. Sorted subsets were amplified in replicate PCRs using around 200 ng DNA, 30,000 to 35,000 T cell genomes. Sequenced by immunoSEQ multiplex PCR; TCRdb stores in-frame clones only, minus some. The sample has fewer than 1.6 million clones, approximately 98.5% seen once; the top ten hold roughly 0.35%. CDR1 and CDR2 from the germline V gene are ENHRY and SYGVKD. V gave up 6 bases and J gave up 0 bases; unmatched junction bases: 17. CDR3 length: 18 amino acids. The study, taken as a whole, reports: Sampling was confined to blood; repertoires within tissues likely differ.

For this clone: What it binds is unknown.

The specimen was naive CD4+ T cells sorted from blood. Regarding subset: CD45RA+ positively selected. V and J are TRBV10-3 and TRBJ2-7; the match to TRBD2 covers 7 bases. This clonotype was obtained from a man aged 25 to 40 in good health. CDR3 nucleotides: TGTGCCATCAGGCCCTCGTCGGTAGCGGGTTTTATCTCCTACGAGCAGTACTTC. Its protein is CAIRPSSVAGFISYEQYF.